Listed below are T cell receptor beta chains from one sample, sequenced in a study of cytomegalovirus exposure and HLA in healthy donors. The repertoire was sequenced with immunoSEQ multiplex PCR; TCRdb's copy has only in-frame clones and lacks some. The sample has around 190,000 clones, around 80% seen once. What was sequenced was PBMCs. These receptor sequences come from a man aged 25 to 40 in good health and CMV-seronegative. Each CDR3 is given with its conserved first and last residue. A D gene is named only where the DNA matches it firmly. Expanded clones get a size class; other rows say once, few or many, or leave the size out.

. | TRBJ2-7 | TRBV27 | . | TGTGCCAGCCGATTTAATGCGGGCGAGCAGTACTTC | CASRFNAGEQYF
. | TRBJ1-3 | TRBV2 | TRBD1 | TGTGCCAGCAGGAGGGACAGGACCTCTGGAAACACCATATATTTT | CASRRDRTSGNTIYF
. | TRBJ2-7 | TRBV14 | TRBD2 | TGTGCCAGCAGCCCCATACTAGCGGCCGCCTCCTACGAGCAGTACTTC | CASSPILAAASYEQYF
. | TRBJ2-1 | TRBV30 | TRBD2 | TGTGCCTGCCCGAGCGGGAGGGCCAGGGACAATGAGCAGTTCTTC | CACPSGRARDNEQFF
. | TRBJ2-7 | TRBV10-2 | TRBD2 | TGCGCCAGCAGCTCTAGCGGGGCCACCTACGAGCAGTACTTC | CASSSSGATYEQYF
. | TRBJ1-2 | TRBV21-1 | . | TGTGCCAGCAGCCTACAGGGGGCAGGCTATGGCTACACCTTC | CASSLQGAGYGYTF
. | TRBJ1-3 | TRBV5-1 | . | TGCGCCAGCAGCTTGGTCGGGGGGAGCTCTGGAAACACCATATATTTT | CASSLVGGSSGNTIYF
. | TRBJ2-2 | TRBV11-3 | . | TGTGCCAGCAGCGCAGGACTGTCCACCGGGGAGCTGTTTTTT | CASSAGLSTGELFF
once | TRBJ2-3 | TRBV7-9 | TRBD1 | TGTGCCAGCAGCTGGACAGGGAGCACAGATACGCAGTATTTT | CASSWTGSTDTQYF
. | TRBJ2-1 | TRBV10-2 | . | TGCGCCAGCAGTGAGTCGCAGGGACAATCCTACAATGAGCAGTTCTTC | CASSESQGQSYNEQFF
. | TRBJ2-4 | TRBV6-5 | TRBD1 | TGTGCCAGCAGCCTTACAGCGACAGGGGCTAACATTCAGTACTTC | CASSLTATGANIQYF
. | TRBJ2-1 | TRBV10-3 | TRBD2 | TGTGCCATCACAGCCGGGACTAGCGGGAGGTACAATGAGCAGTTCTTC | CAITAGTSGRYNEQFF
. | TRBJ2-1 | TRBV29-1 | . | TGCAGCGTCTCTAGACTCGCCAGCTCCTACAATGAGCAGTTCTTC | CSVSRLASSYNEQFF
. | TRBJ2-1 | TRBV2 | . | TGTGCCAGCAGTAAAAGCGGATCCTACAATGAGCAGTTCTTC | CASSKSGSYNEQFF
. | TRBJ2-7 | TRBV5-1 | . | TGCGCCAGCAGCCCCTTCCGTCGGACTATAAGCTCCTACGAGCAGTACTTC | CASSPFRRTISSYEQYF
many | TRBJ2-1 | TRBV7-3 | TRBD2 | TGTGCCAGCAGCAAGACTAGCGGGGCTAACAATGAGCAGTTCTTC | CASSKTSGANNEQFF
. | TRBJ1-4 | TRBV6-5 | . | TGTGCCAGTGGGGAGTTCGGGGTTGTTGAGGAAAAACTGTTTTTT | CASGEFGVVEEKLFF
once | TRBJ1-6 | TRBV7-2 | . | TGTGCCAGCAGCTTAGCCGGGACATACACGCATTCACCCCTCCACTTT | CASSLAGTYTHSPLHF
. | TRBJ1-1 | TRBV5-5 | . | TGTGCCAGCAGCTTGGGCGGCACTGCGAACACTGAAGCTTTCTTT | CASSLGGTANTEAFF
. | TRBJ1-1 | TRBV28 | . | TGTGCCCTCCGGGGGAGCACTGAAGCTTTCTTT | CALRGSTEAFF
. | TRBJ2-7 | TRBV28 | TRBD1 | TGTGCCAGCAGGACCGGGACAGCCTCCTACGAGCAGTACTTC | CASRTGTASYEQYF
few | TRBJ2-5 | TRBV6-1 | TRBD1 | TGTGCCAGCACGACGGGACAGTCAAAATGGGAGACCCAGTACTTC | CASTTGQSKWETQYF